This T cell receptor beta chain was captured in a study of T-cell reconstitution after alpha-beta-depleted transplantation in children. The CDR3 length is 13 residues. A TCRbeta library incorporating unique molecular identifiers was prepared. Via MiXCR, TCRdb re-called the PCR reads, giving one row per CDR3 protein. The sample comprises about 150,000 distinct CDR3 sequences, 8.8% of which are singletons, and 15% to 20% rests with the top ten. This clonotype occurred many times. The sample was PBMCs, mostly from graft donor cells, taken 180 days after TCRalphabeta/CD19-depleted stem cell transplant. This clonotype was sampled from a female patient aged 2-9 years who had a stem cell transplant for congenital amegakaryocytic thrombocytopenia, so the T cells may come from the graft donor. The chain combines TRBV21-1 with TRBJ2-7; the table calls TRBD1, which could not be checked here. TRBV21-1 is annotated as a pseudogene. CDR3 sequence (DNA): TGTGCCAGCAGCAACGGGACGAACTACGAGCAGTACTTC. Amino acid sequence: CASSNGTNYEQYF.